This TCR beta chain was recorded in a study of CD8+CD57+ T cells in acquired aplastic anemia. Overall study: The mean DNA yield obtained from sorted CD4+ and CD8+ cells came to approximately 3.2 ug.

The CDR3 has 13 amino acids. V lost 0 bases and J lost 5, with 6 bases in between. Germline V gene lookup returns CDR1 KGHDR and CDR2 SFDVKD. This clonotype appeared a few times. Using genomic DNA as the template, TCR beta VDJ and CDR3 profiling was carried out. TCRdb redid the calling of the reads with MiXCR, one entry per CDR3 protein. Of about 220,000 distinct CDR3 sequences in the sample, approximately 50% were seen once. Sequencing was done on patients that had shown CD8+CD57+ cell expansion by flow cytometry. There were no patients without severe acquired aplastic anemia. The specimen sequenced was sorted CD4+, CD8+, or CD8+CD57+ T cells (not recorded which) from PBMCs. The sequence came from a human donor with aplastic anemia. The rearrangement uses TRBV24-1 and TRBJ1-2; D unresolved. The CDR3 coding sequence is TGTGCCACCAGTGATTTGAACTCTTATGGCTACACCTTC. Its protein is CATSDLNSYGYTF.